This entry lists 5 T cell receptor beta chains sequenced from one sample in a study of cytomegalovirus exposure and HLA in healthy donors. The primer mix had 60 Vbeta and 13 Jbeta primers. Assay: immunoSEQ multiplex PCR; the TCRdb copy retains only in-frame clones and omits some. This table has around 230,000 clones, 85% appearing once. The sample consisted of PBMCs. The source of these receptors is a girl aged 2-15 years in good health and CMV-seronegative.

The V call is TRBV6-5, the J call TRBJ2-7; the match to TRBD2 covers 7 bases. Germline loops: CDR1 MNHEY, CDR2 SVGAGI. The J segment lost 5 bases and the V segment lost 4 bases, leaving 11 bases of the junction unmatched. This CDR3 is 15 amino acids long. The CDR3 spells CASSSPGGSRHEQYF. Here the CDR3 DNA reads TGTGCCAGCAGTTCCCCCGGGGGGTCTAGGCACGAGCAGTACTTC.

This sequence joins TRBV9 and TRBJ1-2; a possible D gene is TRBD1 (6 bases). CDR1 and CDR2 from the germline V gene are SGDLS and YYNGEE. The CDR3 has 17 amino acids. Deletions cut 0 bases from V and 0 bases from J, with 15 bases between. CDR3 nucleotides: TGTGCCAGCAGCGTAGTGGATCGGACAGCTGCTAACTATGGCTACACCTTC. Encoded protein: CASSVVDRTAANYGYTF. The full variable domain, completed using reference TRBV9 and TRBJ1-2, is DSGVTQTPKHLITATGQRVTLRCSPRSGDLSVYWYQQSLDQGLQFLIQYYNGEERAKGNILERFSAQQFPDLHSELNLSSLELGDSALYFCASSVVDRTAANYGYTFGSGTRLTVV.

This chain uses TRBV6-5 with TRBJ2-5; 8 positions match TRBD1. The CDR3 length is 15 residues. CDR1 is MNHEY, CDR2 SVGAGI, per germline. Trimming took 2 bases from V and 2 from J; bases not matched to a gene: 4. The CDR3 DNA sequence: TGTGCCAGCAGTTACGTCCGACAGGGGCAAGAGACCCAGTACTTC. Translated, it gives CASSYVRQGQETQYF.

The gene calls are TRBV4-1 and TRBJ2-2; the match to TRBD2 covers 11 bases. V gave up 0 bases and J gave up 5 bases; unmatched junction bases: 2. The CDR3 length is 16 residues. Germline V gives CDR1 MGHRA, CDR2 YSYEKL. The CDR3 DNA sequence: TGCGCCAGCAGCCAAGAGACTAGCGGGATGACCGGGGAGCTGTTTTTT. Translation gives CASSQETSGMTGELFF.

V and J are TRBV28 and TRBJ1-2; a possible D gene is TRBD1 (5 bases). The length of the CDR3 is 12 residues. The germline V gene has CDR1 MDHEN and CDR2 SYDVKM. Trimming cost V 10 bases and J 4 bases, with 13 bases left between them. The chain's CDR3 is CATLDIPYGYTF. The CDR3 DNA follows: TGTGCCACCCTGGACATTCCCTATGGCTACACCTTC.